These 29 T cell receptor beta chains came from one sample sequenced in a study of cytomegalovirus exposure and HLA in healthy donors. PCR employed 60 Vbeta and 13 Jbeta primers. Sequenced by immunoSEQ multiplex PCR; TCRdb stores in-frame clones only, minus some. This table has about 120,000 clones, 60% to 75% appearing once. Sequencing was performed on PBMCs. These receptors were collected from a woman between 40 and 55 years old in good health and CMV-seropositive.

The chain joins TRBV28 to TRBJ1-3, with 8 nucleotides matching TRBD1. This CDR3 has 18 residues. V trimming: 5 bases; J trimming: 0 bases; junction bases outside the gene matches: 12. Per the germline V gene, CDR1 is MDHEN and CDR2 is SYDVKM. The DNA of the CDR3 is TGTGCCAGCAGTCCTTGGCAAGGACAGGGAGACTCTGGAAACACCATATATTTT. Residues: CASSPWQGQGDSGNTIYF.

The chain has TRBV9 and TRBJ1-1; TRBD1 agrees at 9 bases. The J segment lost 1 base and the V segment lost 4 bases, leaving 2 bases of the junction unmatched. In germline, CDR1 is SGDLS, CDR2 YYNGEE. The CDR3 is 14 amino acids. The CDR3 DNA sequence: TGTGCCAGCAGCCCGGGACAGGGGAACACTGAAGCTTTCTTT. Translation gives CASSPGQGNTEAFF.

V is TRBV7-9 and J is TRBJ2-3, with D maybe TRBD2 (6 bases). CDR1 SEHNR and CDR2 FQNEAQ come from the germline V gene (reference sequence). The V end was cut by 1 base, the J end by 6 bases, with 14 bases between. This CDR3 has 15 amino acids. Here the CDR3 DNA reads TGTGCCAGCAGCTTAGTAACGGGAGTGGTGGATACGCAGTATTTT. Its translation is CASSLVTGVVDTQYF.

The CDR3 nucleotides are TGTGCCAGCAGCGGGGGACAACCTAACACTGAAGCTTTCTTT. Amino acids: CASSGGQPNTEAFF. The chain recombines TRBV9 with TRBJ1-1; D may be TRBD1 (6 bases). This CDR3 has 14 residues. Between the trimmed V and J ends, which lost 3 bases and 2 bases, there was a span of 11 bases. Germline CDR1 SGDLS, CDR2 YYNGEE. The whole variable domain, remainder taken from reference TRBV9 and TRBJ1-1, is DSGVTQTPKHLITATGQRVTLRCSPRSGDLSVYWYQQSLDQGLQFLIQYYNGEERAKGNILERFSAQQFPDLHSELNLSSLELGDSALYFCASSGGQPNTEAFFGQGTRLTVV.

In DNA form, the CDR3 reads TGCGCCAGCAGCCTCGGGACACTGAACACCGGGGAGCTGTTTTTT. This encodes CASSLGTLNTGELFF. V gene TRBV5-1 combines with J gene TRBJ2-2; tentative D call: TRBD1 (6 bases). Germline-derived CDR1 and CDR2 are SGHRS and YFSETQ. The V end lost 4 bases, the J end lost 1 base, and 11 bases lay between the germline ends. CDR3 length: 15 amino acids.

This clone showed up just a few times. The CDR3 spells CASSSALREASYEQYF. DNA of the CDR3: TGTGCCAGCAGCTCCGCCCTTCGGGAGGCCTCCTACGAGCAGTACTTC. The chain combines TRBV7-6 with TRBJ2-7, with TRBD2 matching 7 bases. Germline V gives CDR1 SGHVS, CDR2 FNYEAQ. The CDR3 spans 16 residues. V lost 4 bases and J lost 0; bases outside the gene matches: 9. The whole variable domain, filled in from reference TRBV7-6 and TRBJ2-7, reads GAGVSQSPRYKVTKRGQDVALRCDPISGHVSLYWYRQALGQGPEFLTYFNYEAQQDKSGLPNDRFSAERPEGSISTLTIQRTEQRDSAMYRCASSSALREASYEQYFGPGTRLTVT.

The gene calls are TRBV7-2 and TRBJ2-7; D is ambiguous. This CDR3 comprises 13 residues. Germline V gene data show CDR1 as SGHTA and CDR2 as FQGNSA. Trimming left V 1 base short and J 3 bases short, with 7 bases between. CDR3 amino acids: CASSLVMRYEQYF. The CDR3 bases are TGTGCCAGCAGCTTAGTTATGCGCTACGAGCAGTACTTC.

This clone was found once. CDR3 coding DNA: TGTGCCAGCAGTTACTCGACACCGAACTATGGCTACACCTTC. This codes for CASSYSTPNYGYTF. This chain uses TRBV6-5 with TRBJ1-2; D gene uncertain. The CDR3 has 14 amino acids. Trimming cost V 0 bases and J 2 bases, with 7 bases left between them. CDR1 is MNHEY and CDR2 is SVGAGI in the germline V gene.

The V gene is TRBV30, the J gene TRBJ1-5; no clear D. The germline CDR1 and CDR2 sequences are GTSNPN and SVGIG (reference sequence). The V end lost 5 bases, the J end lost 0 bases, and 8 bases lay between the germline ends. This CDR3 is built from 13 residues. CDR3 sequence reads: CAWAHDSNQPQHF. CDR3 coding DNA: TGTGCCTGGGCACATGATAGCAATCAGCCCCAGCATTTT.

About this clone itself: Given the absence of the conserved phenylalanine or tryptophan at the CDR3 end, a read error is likely. The DNA is omitted, as the CDR3 cannot be located on it reliably, and the CDR3 follows TCRdb's listing. The chain combines TRBV7-2 with TRBJ1-1. A total of 9 residues make up the CDR3, ends included. Germline values: CDR1 SGHTA, CDR2 FQGNSA. The CDR3 here is CASSLLDAV.

V and J are TRBV9 and TRBJ1-3; D is undetermined. This CDR3 is 15 amino acids long. The V and J ends lost 7 bases and 0 bases respectively, with 14 bases between them. Looked up from germline, CDR1 is SGDLS and CDR2 is YYNGEE. CDR3 bases: TGTGCCAGCTCCGAAGACACCGACTCTGGAAACACCATATATTTT. Encoded protein: CASSEDTDSGNTIYF. Full variable domain (remainder filled in from reference TRBV9 and TRBJ1-3): DSGVTQTPKHLITATGQRVTLRCSPRSGDLSVYWYQQSLDQGLQFLIQYYNGEERAKGNILERFSAQQFPDLHSELNLSSLELGDSALYFCASSEDTDSGNTIYFGEGSWLTVV.

The chain links TRBV4-1 to TRBJ2-7; D not resolved. The V and J ends lost 3 bases and 5 bases respectively, with 8 bases between them. The CDR3 loop spans 12 amino acids. Germline-derived CDR1 and CDR2 are MGHRA and YSYEKL. Here the CDR3 reads CASSQLVDEQYF. CDR3 DNA sequence: TGCGCCAGCAGCCAGCTGGTAGACGAGCAGTACTTC.

The chain recombines TRBV7-9 with TRBJ2-6; D not resolved. Looked up from germline, CDR1 is SEHNR and CDR2 is FQNEAQ (reference sequence). V lost 2 bases and J 2 bases, leaving 10 bases between the germline ends. CDR3 length equals 16 residues. For the CDR3, the DNA is TGTGCCAGCAGCTTAATGAACGGAGCTGGGGCCAACGTCCTGACTTTC. Protein sequence: CASSLMNGAGANVLTF.

The CDR3 is CASGGGTGGADGYTF. The CDR3 DNA follows: TGTGCCAGCGGCGGGGGGACAGGGGGCGCGGATGGCTACACCTTC. The genes are TRBV7-9 and TRBJ1-2, with TRBD1 matching 12 bases. CDR1 and CDR2 from the germline V gene are SEHNR and FQNEAQ (reference sequence). Trimming removed 8 bases from V and 6 bases from J; junction bases left unmatched: 10. CDR3 length equals 15 residues.

This clone was seen a single time. The chain uses TRBV2 and TRBJ2-7; TRBD1 is a possible D gene (6 bases). Germline values: CDR1 SNHLY, CDR2 FYNNEI. Trimming pared 6 bases from V and 2 bases from J, leaving 26 bases between. This CDR3 comprises 18 residues. CDR3 nucleotides: TGTGCCAGCAGAGTTTCCCGGGACACTATAATAACCACCTACGAGCAGTACTTC. Translation: CASRVSRDTIITTYEQYF.

This chain links TRBV27 with TRBJ2-4, with 7 bases matching TRBD1. Trimming took 4 bases from V and 0 from J; bases not matched to a gene: 9. In germline, CDR1 is MNHEY, CDR2 SMNVEV (reference sequence). This CDR3 comprises 17 residues. The CDR3 loop is CASSSKGQQLAKNIQYF. For the CDR3, the DNA is TGTGCCAGCAGTTCGAAGGGACAGCAGTTAGCCAAAAACATTCAGTACTTC.

Comment on this clone: An end of the junction differs from the germline gene, which may be a read error. The V call is TRBV14, the J call TRBJ1-4; the match to TRBD1 covers 8 bases. Looked up from germline, CDR1 is SGHDN and CDR2 is FVKESK. This CDR3 spans 15 amino acids. The CDR3 DNA is TGTGCCAGTAGCCAATTTGACAGGGGATTTGAAAAACTGTTTTTT. It specifies CASSQFDRGFEKLFF.

This clone has a single count. The chain carries TRBV18 and TRBJ1-3; 7 bases line up with TRBD1. Germline V lookup: CDR1 KGHSH, CDR2 LQKENI. The J segment lost 0 bases and the V segment lost 4 bases, leaving 3 bases of the junction unmatched. The CDR3 covers 15 residues. CDR3 loop: CASSQGQFSGNTIYF. CDR3 nucleotides: TGTGCCAGCTCACAGGGACAGTTCTCTGGAAACACCATATATTTT.

J is TRBJ2-5 and V is TRBV7-8; TRBD2 might be the D (5 bases). The J call is in doubt because the DNA end fits TRBJ2-7 better. The CDR3 runs to 15 residues. CDR1 is SGHVS, CDR2 FQNEAQ, per germline. The CDR3 loop reads CASSFLVGLGYEQYF. Written as DNA, the CDR3 is TGTGCCAGCAGCTTCCTTGTTGGACTTGGCTACGAGCAGTACTTC.

The chain employs TRBV13 and TRBJ1-4, with D tentatively TRBD1 (5 bases). Deletions cut 0 bases from V and 0 bases from J, with 14 bases between. The CDR3 runs 18 residues. The germline V gene has CDR1 PRHDT and CDR2 FYEKMQ (reference sequence). DNA of the CDR3: TGTGCCAGCAGCTTAGGAGCAGGAGGGGATGCAACTAATGAAAAACTGTTTTTT. Translating gives CASSLGAGGDATNEKLFF.

The chain has TRBV7-2 and TRBJ1-2; D uncertain. The CDR3 sequence is 14 residues long. Germline V CDR1 and CDR2: SGHTA, FQGNSA. V was trimmed by 1 base and J by 2 bases, leaving 8 bases between them. The CDR3 spells CASSLESGNYGYTF. The CDR3 nucleotides read TGTGCCAGCAGCTTAGAATCGGGAAACTATGGCTACACCTTC. Supplemented by reference TRBV7-2 and TRBJ1-2, the full variable domain reads GAGVSQSPSNKVTEKGKDVELRCDPISGHTALYWYRQSLGQGLEFLIYFQGNSAPDKSGLPSDRFSAERTGGSVSTLTIQRTQQEDSAVYLCASSLESGNYGYTFGSGTRLTVV.

V is TRBV4-2 and J is TRBJ1-2; TRBD1 might be the D (6 bases). The CDR3 sequence is 16 residues long. V was clipped by 0 bases and J by 1 base, with 12 bases between them. CDR1 LGHNA and CDR2 YNFKEQ come from the germline V gene. CDR3 sequence (DNA): TGTGCCAGCAGCCAAGATACCAGGGACAATAACTATGGCTACACCTTC. Protein sequence: CASSQDTRDNNYGYTF.

A single count supports this clone. V is TRBV4-3 and J is TRBJ2-7; D might be TRBD2 (6 bases). The germline V gene has CDR1 LGHNA and CDR2 YSLEER. The CDR3 covers 13 residues. The V end was cut by 4 bases, the J end by 6 bases, with 13 bases between. The chain's CDR3 is CASSPQSGGEQYF. CDR3 sequence (DNA): TGCGCCAGCAGCCCCCAGTCCGGGGGCGAGCAGTACTTC.

The V call is TRBV30, the J call TRBJ1-4, with D possibly matching TRBD1 (6 bases). The CDR3 extends over 15 amino acids. V gave up 7 bases and J gave up 8 bases, with 23 bases separating them. CDR1 is GTSNPN, CDR2 SVGIG, per germline (reference sequence). In nucleotides, the CDR3 is TGTGCCTTCGGGTCGGCAGGGGCCATGAAGGAAAAACTGTTTTTT. Translated, it gives CAFGSAGAMKEKLFF. The whole variable domain, filled in from reference TRBV30 and TRBJ1-4, reads SQTIHQWPATLVQPVGSPLSLECTVEGTSNPNLYWYRQAAGRGLQLLFYSVGIGQISSEVPQNLSASRPQDRQFILSSKKLLLSDSGFYLCAFGSAGAMKEKLFFGSGTQLSVL.

The V and J genes are TRBV7-8 and TRBJ1-6; no definite D call. CDR1 is SGHVS and CDR2 is FQNEAQ in the germline V gene. There are 14 residues in the CDR3. The V end was cut by 5 bases, the J end by 10 bases, with 15 bases between. DNA for the CDR3: TGTGCCAGCAGCGCAACTACGACTTGGTCACCCCTCCACTTT. This encodes CASSATTTWSPLHF.

The chain joins TRBV19 to TRBJ1-2, with D possibly TRBD1 on 5 matching bases. Trimming took off 8 bases at V and 0 bases at J, with 19 bases between the two ends. The CDR3 is 16 amino acids. The germline gives CDR1 LNHDA, CDR2 SQIVND (reference sequence). CDR3 DNA: TGTGCCAGTCAACCCGGGCAGGGCCCGGCTAACTATGGCTACACCTTC. As protein: CASQPGQGPANYGYTF.

This chain links TRBV2 with TRBJ2-2; 8 nucleotides line up with TRBD1. The CDR3 totals 16 residues. CDR1 and CDR2 (germline): SNHLY, FYNNEI. V lost 6 bases, J lost 5 bases, and 11 bases stayed unmatched. Here the CDR3 reads CASRDSGGWKTGELFF. CDR3 DNA sequence: TGTGCCAGCAGGGATTCAGGGGGCTGGAAAACCGGGGAGCTGTTTTTT.

The rearrangement uses TRBV6-5 and TRBJ1-1; TRBD1 might be the D (6 bases). V shed 2 bases and J shed 4 bases, with 17 bases lying between them. Germline V gives CDR1 MNHEY, CDR2 SVGAGI. The CDR3 sequence is 16 residues long. The CDR3 is CASSYRGHEFGTEAFF. DNA of the CDR3: TGTGCCAGCAGTTACAGGGGACATGAGTTCGGCACTGAAGCTTTCTTT.

The rearrangement uses TRBV28 and TRBJ2-2, with 10 bases fitting TRBD1. The CDR3 is 16 amino acids. Losses at the gene ends were 7 bases for V and 5 bases for J; bases not matched to a gene: 10. Germline loops: CDR1 MDHEN, CDR2 SYDVKM. CDR3 sequence (DNA): TGTGCCAGCACCCCGACAGGGGGCGCAATGACCGGGGAGCTGTTTTTT. Its protein product is CASTPTGGAMTGELFF.